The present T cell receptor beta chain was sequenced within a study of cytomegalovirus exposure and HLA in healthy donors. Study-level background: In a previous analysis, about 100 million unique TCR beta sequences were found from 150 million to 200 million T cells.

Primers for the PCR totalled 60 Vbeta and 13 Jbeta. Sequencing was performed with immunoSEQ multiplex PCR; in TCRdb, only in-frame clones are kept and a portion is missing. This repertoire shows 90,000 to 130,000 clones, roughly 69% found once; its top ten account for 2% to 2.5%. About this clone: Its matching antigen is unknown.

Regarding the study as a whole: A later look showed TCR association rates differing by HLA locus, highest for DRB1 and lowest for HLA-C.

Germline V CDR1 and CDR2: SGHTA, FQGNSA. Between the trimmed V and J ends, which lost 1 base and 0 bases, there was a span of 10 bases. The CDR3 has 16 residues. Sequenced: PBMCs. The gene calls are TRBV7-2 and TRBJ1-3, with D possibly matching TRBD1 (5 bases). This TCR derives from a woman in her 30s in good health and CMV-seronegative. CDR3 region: CASSLEGHSSGNTIYF. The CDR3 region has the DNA TGTGCCAGCAGCTTAGAAGGACACTCCTCTGGAAACACCATATATTTT. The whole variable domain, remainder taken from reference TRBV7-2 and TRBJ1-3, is GAGVSQSPSNKVTEKGKDVELRCDPISGHTALYWYRQSLGQGLEFLIYFQGNSAPDKSGLPSDRFSAERTGGSVSTLTIQRTQQEDSAVYLCASSLEGHSSGNTIYFGEGSWLTVV.